The rows below give T cell receptor beta chains drawn from one sample of a study of glioma-infiltrating T cells after dendritic cell vaccination. Assay: immunoSEQ multiplex PCR; the TCRdb copy retains only in-frame clones and omits some. The table shows about 49,000 clones, with 85% to 90% occurring only once. Sample: blood, taken before dendritic cell vaccination. Receptor source: a human donor with glioblastoma. Each CDR3 is given with its conserved first and last residue. The order of the fields is J gene, D gene, V gene, clone size, CDR3 DNA, CDR3 protein. The D gene is left open where the match is weak. Not every row has a clone size; where given, it reads once, few, many or a size class.

TRBJ2-7,TRBD1,TRBV4-1,-,TGCGCCAGCAGCCCACGGACAGGGTACGTGGAGCAGTACTTC,CASSPRTGYVEQYF
TRBJ2-1,TRBD2,TRBV11-3,-,TGTGCCAGCAGCACCAGGACTAGCGGGAGCTCCTACAATGAGCAGTTCTTC,CASSTRTSGSSYNEQFF
TRBJ2-7,TRBD1,TRBV7-2,-,TGTGCCAGCAGCTTCGACAGGGGGATCTCCTACGAGCAGTACTTC,CASSFDRGISYEQYF
TRBJ1-6,-,TRBV7-2,-,TGTGCCAGCAGTTATAGCTCCTATAATTCACCCCTCCACTTT,CASSYSSYNSPLHF
TRBJ1-2,TRBD1,TRBV19,once,TGTGCCAGTAGTGCCCGACAGGGGGGAGGCTACACCTTC,CASSARQGGGYTF
TRBJ2-7,-,TRBV6-1,once,TGTGCCAGCGGGGCTTACGAGCAGTACTTC,CASGAYEQYF
TRBJ2-5,-,TRBV5-6,-,TGTGCCAGCAGCTTTTCAGGCCTCCGAGAGACCCAGTACTTC,CASSFSGLRETQYF
TRBJ2-3,-,TRBV4-1,-,TGCGCCAGCAGCCAAGAGCAGGGGCTTAGCACAGATACGCAGTATTTT,CASSQEQGLSTDTQYF
TRBJ2-1,TRBD2,TRBV9,-,TGTGCCAGCAGCGTTAGCGGGGGACCTGCTGTACGTTACAATGAGCAGTTCTTC,CASSVSGGPAVRYNEQFF
TRBJ1-5,-,TRBV5-1,-,TGCGCCAGCAGCTTAATAGGGGACTTCAATCAGCCCCAGCATTTT,CASSLIGDFNQPQHF
TRBJ1-5,-,TRBV6-1,-,TGTGCCAGCAGTGAACTAGAGGGAAGCAATCAGCCCCAGCATTTT,CASSELEGSNQPQHF
TRBJ1-3,-,TRBV9,few,TGTGCCAGCAGCGCTTCTCATGGGACTGCGAGGAACACCATATATTTT,CASSASHGTARNTIYF
TRBJ1-1,-,TRBV9,-,TGTGCCAGCAGCCTGGGGGGGGAGTCGTGGAGCACTGAAGCTTTCTTT,CASSLGGESWSTEAFF
TRBJ2-7,-,TRBV7-2,-,TGTGCCAGCAGGCCAACAGGGCCACGGGTCGAGCAGTACTTC,CASRPTGPRVEQYF
TRBJ1-6,-,TRBV4-3,-,TGCGCCAGCAGCCGACTAGCGGACAGATCCAGCTCCTATAATTCCCCCCTCCACTTT,CASSRLADRSSSYNSPLHF
TRBJ2-3,-,TRBV2,few,TGTGCCACTCCCGCAGGAGATACGCAGTATTTT,CATPAGDTQYF
TRBJ2-2,-,TRBV7-9,once,TGTGCCAGCAGCTTAGGGGAGTCCCCCACCGGGGAGCTGTTTTTT,CASSLGESPTGELFF
TRBJ1-2,-,TRBV9,-,TGTGCCAGCAGCGTAGCGGACACCCACTATGGCTACACCTTC,CASSVADTHYGYTF
TRBJ2-3,-,TRBV7-9,-,TGTGCCAGCAGCACAGGGGGGGGGCGAACAGATACGCAGTATTTT,CASSTGGGRTDTQYF
TRBJ2-4,-,TRBV5-1,-,TGCGCCAGCAGCTTGGATCTGGGGAGTTACGTTCAGTACTTC,CASSLDLGSYVQYF
TRBJ1-2,-,TRBV21-1,-,TGTGCCAGCAGTTTTCCGGGACACCTTTCTAACTATGGCTACACCTTC,CASSFPGHLSNYGYTF
TRBJ2-1,TRBD2,TRBV11-2,-,TGTGCCACCCAGCAGCGGCTAGCGGGAGGCACCGTACCTTACAATGAGCAGTTCTTC,CATQQRLAGGTVPYNEQFF
TRBJ1-1,-,TRBV29-1,-,TGCAGCGCTGCGGACCGCGGGGTATACACTGAAGCTTTCTTT,CSAADRGVYTEAFF
TRBJ1-5,-,TRBV6-6,few,TGTGCCAGCAGTGCCATCTCAGGGGGCAATCAGCCCCAGCATTTT,CASSAISGGNQPQHF
TRBJ1-6,TRBD1,TRBV5-4,-,TGTGCCAGCAGCTTGGGGCAACAGGGGGTGGGCGGTTCACCCCTCCACTTT,CASSLGQQGVGGSPLHF